This passage covers 17 T cell receptor beta chains from one sample sequenced in a study of naive and memory T cell subsets. An oligonucleotide containing a UMI was ligated to the 3' end of TCR cDNA. The SP2 primer and nested alpha and beta constant region primers amplified ligated cDNA in four rounds. TCRdb used MiXCR to reprocess the 5' RACE reads, holding one entry per CDR3 protein. The table includes 60,000 or so distinct CDR3 sequences, more than 7% detected once. The receptors derive from a male donor in good health.

The V call is TRBV7-7, the J call TRBJ2-2; D is perhaps TRBD1 or TRBD2 (6 bases each). This CDR3 region has 15 residues. From germline, CDR1 is SSHAT and CDR2 FNYEAQ (reference sequence). Trimming left V 6 bases short and J 4 bases short, with 15 bases between. As DNA, the CDR3 is TGTGCCAGCAGACCGCCGGGGGCAGGCACCGGGGAGCTGTTTTTT. It yields the protein CASRPPGAGTGELFF.

This clonotype was observed many times. The V gene is TRBV20-1, the J gene TRBJ2-1; 8 bases agree with TRBD1. V lost 2 bases and J lost 9; bases outside the gene matches: 9. Germline V lookup: CDR1 DFQATT, CDR2 SNEGSKA (reference sequence). CDR3 length: 14 residues. The CDR3 nucleotides read TGCAGTGCTAGAAGGACAGGGCTTGAGGGTGAGCAGTTCTTC. This translates into CSARRTGLEGEQFF.

There are many counts of this clonotype. The chain recombines TRBV25-1 with TRBJ1-5; no clear D gene. The CDR3 is 13 amino acids. Trimming removed 6 bases at V and 2 bases at J, with 8 bases between. The germline V gene has CDR1 MGHDK and CDR2 SYGVNS. CDR3 amino acids: CASSDVGNQPQHF. CDR3 DNA: TGTGCCAGCAGCGACGTTGGCAATCAGCCCCAGCATTTT.

This clonotype was counted at least ten times. This rearrangement joins TRBV18 to TRBJ1-4; no definite D call. The CDR3 spans 13 residues. V lost 3 bases and J 4 bases, leaving 6 bases between the germline ends. Germline-derived CDR1 and CDR2 are KGHSH and LQKENI. The CDR3 protein is CASSPSFNEKLFF. The CDR3 region has the DNA TGTGCCAGCTCACCCTCTTTTAATGAAAAACTGTTTTTT.

Notes on this clonotype: An end of the junction does not agree with germline; a read error may underlie this. The genes are TRBV6-6 and TRBJ1-2; D possibly corresponds to TRBD1 (5 bases). Germline V lookup: CDR1 MNHNY, CDR2 SVGAGI (reference sequence). The CDR3 spans 13 residues. Written as DNA, the CDR3 is TGTGCCAGCAGTTACGGGGCAGGGAAGTTTAGCTTCTTC. It translates to CASSYGAGKFSFF.

The table lists this clonotype with a few counts. CDR3 in amino acids: CASSPGTGNRPQHF. CDR3 nucleotide sequence: TGTGCCAGCAGTCCGGGGACAGGGAATAGGCCCCAGCATTTT. The chain couples TRBV2 to TRBJ1-5; the match to TRBD1 covers 9 bases. V dropped 5 bases and J dropped 9; count of bases not matched to a gene: 8. Per the germline V gene, CDR1 is SNHLY and CDR2 is FYNNEI. The CDR3 contains 14 residues.

CDR3 DNA sequence: TGTGCCAGTAGTCCCCTCCAAATAGCGGGAGATTTGGGCAATGAGCAGTTCTTC. Translating gives CASSPLQIAGDLGNEQFF. The rearrangement links TRBV19 to TRBJ2-1; 9 bases line up with TRBD2. The J segment lost 6 bases and the V segment lost 5 bases, leaving 17 bases of the junction unmatched. Germline V gene sequence: CDR1 LNHDA, CDR2 SQIVND (reference sequence). The CDR3 is 18 amino acids.

The CDR3 spells CASSLVPAGYDQPQHF. As DNA, the CDR3 is TGTGCCAGCAGTTTAGTTCCGGCAGGGTATGATCAGCCCCAGCATTTT. The V call is TRBV6-6, the J call TRBJ1-5, with D perhaps TRBD1 (5 bases). This CDR3 region has 16 residues. V dropped 4 bases and J dropped 5 bases, with 18 bases sitting between them. The germline gives CDR1 MNHNY, CDR2 SVGAGI (reference sequence).

This clonotype was found many times. The chain is built from TRBV18 and TRBJ2-1, with 13 bases fitting TRBD2. Germline CDR1 KGHSH, CDR2 LQKENI. Unmatched junction bases numbered 6, after V lost 6 bases and J lost 7 bases. This CDR3 is built from 15 residues. This CDR3 reads CASSRTSGGGNEQFF. The DNA of the CDR3 is TGTGCCAGCTCGCGGACTAGCGGGGGAGGAAATGAGCAGTTCTTC.

This clonotype showed up many times. J is TRBJ1-2 and V is TRBV6-5; possibly TRBD1 for D (6 bases). CDR1 and CDR2 from the germline V gene are MNHEY and SVGAGI. CDR3 length: 13 amino acids. V was trimmed by 2 bases and J by 2 bases, leaving 6 bases between them. CDR3 sequence reads: CASSYQGNYGYTF. The CDR3, as DNA: TGTGCCAGCAGTTACCAGGGGAACTATGGCTACACCTTC.

The sample holds many counts of this clonotype. This chain links TRBV14 with TRBJ2-5, with 7 positions matching TRBD1. Germline assignment: CDR1 SGHDN and CDR2 FVKESK. V lost 7 bases, J lost 1 base, and 6 bases stayed unmatched. The CDR3 loop spans 14 amino acids. CDR3 in amino acids: CASKPRGRQETQYF. CDR3 DNA sequence: TGTGCCAGCAAACCAAGGGGGCGCCAAGAGACCCAGTACTTC.

This clonotype turned up a few times. This chain connects TRBV19 to TRBJ1-5; D remains unclear. Trimming removed 3 bases at V and 7 bases at J, with 10 bases between. CDR1 and CDR2 from the germline V gene are LNHDA and SQIVND (reference sequence). The CDR3 loop spans 13 amino acids. The CDR3 reads CASSITDGQPQHF. The CDR3, as DNA: TGTGCCAGTAGTATTACCGATGGACAGCCCCAGCATTTT.

This clonotype was observed many times. This chain uses TRBV12-5 with TRBJ2-2; D unclear. The CDR3 spans 15 residues. The V and J ends lost 5 bases and 3 bases respectively, with 13 bases between them. CDR1 is LGHNT and CDR2 is FRNRAP in the germline V gene. Here the CDR3 DNA reads TGTGCTAGTGGTCCCCCGGAACGCTACACCGGGGAGCTGTTTTTT. Amino acids: CASGPPERYTGELFF.

This clonotype showed up many times. The gene calls are TRBV6-5 and TRBJ1-5; 8 positions match TRBD1. The length of the CDR3 is 16 residues. Germline V lookup: CDR1 MNHEY, CDR2 SVGAGI. J gave up 3 bases and V 5 bases, and 9 bases lay outside the gene matches. The CDR3 region is CASSQTGGGLNQPQHF. In DNA form, the CDR3 reads TGTGCCAGCAGTCAAACAGGGGGGGGTCTCAATCAGCCCCAGCATTTT.

This rearrangement joins TRBV5-6 to TRBJ2-7, with no clear D. The V end was cut by 1 base, the J end by 0 bases, with 11 bases between. CDR3 length equals 15 residues. Germline assignment: CDR1 SGHDT and CDR2 YYEEEE. This chain's CDR3 is CASSLFDRSSYEQYF. The CDR3 DNA is TGTGCCAGCAGCTTGTTCGACCGTAGCTCCTACGAGCAGTACTTC.

As for this clonotype: This sequence may be a read error, since a much larger clone differs from it by one base. The chain couples TRBV18 to TRBJ2-3, with TRBD2 identical over 12 bases. This CDR3 is 17 amino acids long. CDR1 KGHSH and CDR2 LQKENI come from the germline V gene. CDR3 protein: CASSPRLAGASTDTKYF. The CDR3 DNA sequence: TGTGCCAGCTCACCCAGACTAGCGGGAGCTAGCACAGATACGAAGTATTTT. The whole variable domain, remainder taken from reference TRBV18 and TRBJ2-3, is NAGVMQNPRHLVRRRGQEARLRCSPMKGHSHVYWYRQLPEEGLKFMVYLQKENIIDESGMPKERFSAEFPKEGPSILRIQQVVRGDSAAYFCASSPRLAGASTDTKYFGPGTRLTVL.

A note on this clonotype: No DNA is shown, since the ends of the CDR3 on it are uncertain; the CDR3 is the one TCRdb lists. This chain connects TRBV12-3 or TRBV12-4 to TRBJ2-1; TRBD2, the table's D call, was not compared with the DNA. The CDR3 is 18 residues long, ends included. This CDR3 reads CASSILEGRYGSYNEQFF.